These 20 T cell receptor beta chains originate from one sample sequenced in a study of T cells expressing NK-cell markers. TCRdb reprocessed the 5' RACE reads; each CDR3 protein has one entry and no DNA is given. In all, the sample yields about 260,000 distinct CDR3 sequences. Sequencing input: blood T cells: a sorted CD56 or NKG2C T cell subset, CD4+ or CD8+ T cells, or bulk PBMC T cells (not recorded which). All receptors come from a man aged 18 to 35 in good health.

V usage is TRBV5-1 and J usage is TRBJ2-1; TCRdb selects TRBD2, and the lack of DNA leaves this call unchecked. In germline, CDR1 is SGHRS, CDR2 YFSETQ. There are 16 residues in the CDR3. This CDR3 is CASSFKLAEIYNEQFF. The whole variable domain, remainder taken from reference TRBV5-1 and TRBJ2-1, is KAGVTQTPRYLIKTRGQQVTLSCSPISGHRSVSWYQQTPGQGLQFLFEYFSETQRNKGNFPGRFSGRQFSNSRSEMNVSTLELGDSALYLCASSFKLAEIYNEQFFGPGTRLTVL.

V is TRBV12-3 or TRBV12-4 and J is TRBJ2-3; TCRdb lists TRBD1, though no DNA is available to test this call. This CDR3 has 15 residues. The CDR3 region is CASRNSGQGGYTQYF.

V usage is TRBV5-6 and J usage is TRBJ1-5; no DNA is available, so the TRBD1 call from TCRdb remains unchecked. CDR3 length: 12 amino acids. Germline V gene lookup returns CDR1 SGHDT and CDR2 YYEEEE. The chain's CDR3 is CASSTRTSPQHF.

The CDR3 protein is CASSSRRGQNMNTEAFF. The chain uses TRBV7-9 and TRBJ1-1; the D call of TRBD1 rests on TCRdb alone, since no DNA is present to check it. The CDR3 covers 17 residues. In germline, CDR1 is SEHNR, CDR2 FQNEAQ (reference sequence).

CDR3 protein: CASSFTGGQAFF. The genes are TRBV5-1 and TRBJ1-1; without DNA, the TCRdb call of TRBD1 cannot be checked. The CDR3 runs 12 residues. Per the germline V gene, CDR1 is SGHRS and CDR2 is YFSETQ. Full variable domain (outside the CDR3, taken from reference TRBV5-1 and TRBJ1-1): KAGVTQTPRYLIKTRGQQVTLSCSPISGHRSVSWYQQTPGQGLQFLFEYFSETQRNKGNFPGRFSGRQFSNSRSEMNVSTLELGDSALYLCASSFTGGQAFFGQGTRLTVV.

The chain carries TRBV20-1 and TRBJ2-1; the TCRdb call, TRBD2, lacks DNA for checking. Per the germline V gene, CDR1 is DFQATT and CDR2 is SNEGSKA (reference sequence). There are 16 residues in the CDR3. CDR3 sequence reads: CSAHRLATKVDDEQFF.

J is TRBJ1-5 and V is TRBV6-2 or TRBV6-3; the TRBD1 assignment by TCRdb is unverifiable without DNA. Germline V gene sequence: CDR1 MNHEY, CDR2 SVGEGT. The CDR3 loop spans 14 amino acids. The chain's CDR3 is CASSQDREHQPQHF.

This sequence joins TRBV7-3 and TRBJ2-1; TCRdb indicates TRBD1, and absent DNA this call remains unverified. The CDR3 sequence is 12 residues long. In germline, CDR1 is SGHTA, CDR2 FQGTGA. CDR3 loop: CASSLDEGAQFF.

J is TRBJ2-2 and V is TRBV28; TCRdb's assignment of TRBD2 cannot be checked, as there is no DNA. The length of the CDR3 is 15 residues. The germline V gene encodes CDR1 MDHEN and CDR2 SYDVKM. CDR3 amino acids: CASKGLAGGLGELFF.

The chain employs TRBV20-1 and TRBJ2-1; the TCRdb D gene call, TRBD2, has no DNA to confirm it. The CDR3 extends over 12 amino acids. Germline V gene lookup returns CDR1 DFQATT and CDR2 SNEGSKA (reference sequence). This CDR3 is CSASGLMTEQFF.

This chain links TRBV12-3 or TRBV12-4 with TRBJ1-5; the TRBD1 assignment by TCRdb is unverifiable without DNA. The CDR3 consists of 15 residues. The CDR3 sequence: CASRPRGVGNQPQHF.

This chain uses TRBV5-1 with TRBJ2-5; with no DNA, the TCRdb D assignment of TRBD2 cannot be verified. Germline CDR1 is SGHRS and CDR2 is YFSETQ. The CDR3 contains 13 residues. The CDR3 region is CASSFGLEGTQYF.

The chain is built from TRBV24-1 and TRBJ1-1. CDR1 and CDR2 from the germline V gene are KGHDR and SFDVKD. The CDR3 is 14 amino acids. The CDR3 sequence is CATPEGQAYTEAFF.

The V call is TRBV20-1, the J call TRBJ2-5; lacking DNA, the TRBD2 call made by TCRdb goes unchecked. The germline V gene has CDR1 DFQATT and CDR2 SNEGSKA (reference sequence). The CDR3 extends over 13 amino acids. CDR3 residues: CSASLAGSPTQYF.

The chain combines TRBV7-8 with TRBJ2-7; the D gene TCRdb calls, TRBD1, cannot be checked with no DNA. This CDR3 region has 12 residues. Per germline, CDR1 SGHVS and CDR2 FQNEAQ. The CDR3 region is CASSFRALEQYF.

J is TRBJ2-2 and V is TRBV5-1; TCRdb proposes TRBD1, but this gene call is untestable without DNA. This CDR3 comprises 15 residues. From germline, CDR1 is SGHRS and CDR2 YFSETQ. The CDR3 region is CASSLDGTATGELFF.

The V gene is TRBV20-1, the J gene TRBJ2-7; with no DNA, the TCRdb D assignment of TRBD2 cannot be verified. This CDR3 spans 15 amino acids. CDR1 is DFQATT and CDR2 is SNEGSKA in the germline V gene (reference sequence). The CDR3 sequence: CSASGLAGGWDEQYF.

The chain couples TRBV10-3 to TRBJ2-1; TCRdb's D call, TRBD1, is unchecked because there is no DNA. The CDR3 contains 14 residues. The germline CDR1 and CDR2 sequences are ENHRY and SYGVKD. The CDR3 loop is CAISEQGTGYEQFF.

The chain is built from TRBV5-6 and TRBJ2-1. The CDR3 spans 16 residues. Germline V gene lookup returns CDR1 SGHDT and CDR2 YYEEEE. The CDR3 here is CASSFGRLSSYNEQFF.

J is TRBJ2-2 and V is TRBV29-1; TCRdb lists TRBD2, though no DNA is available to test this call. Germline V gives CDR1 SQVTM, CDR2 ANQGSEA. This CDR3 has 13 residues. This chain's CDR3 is CSGRGDGTGELFF.